One and the same sample provided the 17 T cell receptor beta chains below, sequenced in a study of T cells after yellow fever vaccination. In TCRdb, the 5' RACE reads were re-called with MiXCR into one record per CDR3 protein. The sample lists over 300,000 distinct CDR3 sequences, approximately 4% occurring once. The starting material was PBMCs, obtained 5 days after the yellow fever booster vaccination. The receptors here all came from a young man who received the YFV17D yellow fever vaccine.

This clonotype has more than one count but fewer than ten. This chain connects TRBV6-2 or TRBV6-3 to TRBJ2-1, with D possibly matching TRBD1 (6 bases). Trimming shortened V by 6 bases and J by 9 bases, and 15 bases separated the two germline ends. The CDR3 is 13 amino acids. Germline lookup yields CDR1 MNHEY and CDR2 SVGEGT. CDR3 sequence (DNA): TGTGCCAGCAGGGCCGCAGGGGACGGTGAGCAGTTCTTC. It codes for CASRAAGDGEQFF.

This clonotype has at least ten counts. The genes are TRBV5-1 and TRBJ2-3; D uncertain. The CDR3 loop spans 12 amino acids. Germline V gene lookup returns CDR1 SGHRS and CDR2 YFSETQ. V dropped 2 bases and J dropped 6 bases, with 7 bases sitting between them. The CDR3 DNA reads as TGCGCCAGCAGCTTCTACTCCGATACGCAGTATTTT. It is translated as CASSFYSDTQYF.

J is TRBJ2-7 and V is TRBV27; no reliable D call. CDR1 and CDR2 from the germline V gene are MNHEY and SMNVEV (reference sequence). V lost 2 bases and J 1 base, leaving 12 bases between the germline ends. The CDR3 consists of 15 residues. CDR3 protein: CASSLMPGPSYEQYF. The CDR3 DNA is TGTGCCAGCAGTTTAATGCCAGGTCCTTCCTACGAGCAGTACTTC.

At least ten counts were recorded for this clonotype. This chain links TRBV11-2 with TRBJ2-1; possibly TRBD1 or TRBD2 for D (5 bases each). CDR3 length: 12 amino acids. V dropped 4 bases and J dropped 8 bases, with 9 bases sitting between them. Germline V gene lookup returns CDR1 SGHAT and CDR2 FQNNGV. This chain's CDR3 is CASSSQGHEQFF. DNA for the CDR3: TGTGCCAGCAGCTCCCAGGGACATGAGCAGTTCTTC.

In this sample, this clonotype turned up many times. The genes are TRBV20-1 and TRBJ2-1; D may be TRBD2 (5 bases). Germline loops: CDR1 DFQATT, CDR2 SNEGSKA (reference sequence). The CDR3 consists of 11 residues. V lost 2 bases and J 12 bases, leaving 11 bases between the germline ends. The DNA for the CDR3 is TGCAGTGCTAGATCGCGGGTCCGGCAGTTCTTC. It is translated as CSARSRVRQFF.

This clonotype has a count of ten or more. This chain joins TRBV7-6 and TRBJ1-2, with TRBD1 matching 10 bases. The germline V gene encodes CDR1 SGHVS and CDR2 FNYEAQ. V lost 5 bases to trimming and J lost 8 bases; unmatched junction nucleotides: 5. CDR3 length: 13 amino acids. The CDR3 DNA reads as TGTGCCAGCAGCACCGGACAGGGGGGAGGCTACACCTTC. It codes for CASSTGQGGGYTF.

This clonotype was observed a handful of times. The chain carries TRBV12-3 or TRBV12-4 and TRBJ1-6; D is possibly TRBD1 (6 bases). V dropped 6 bases and J dropped 6 bases, with 15 bases sitting between them. The CDR3 runs 15 residues. CDR3 loop: CASSINRDGNSPLHF. The CDR3, as DNA: TGTGCCAGCAGCATTAACAGGGATGGTAATTCACCCCTCCACTTT.

In this sample, this clonotype turned up many times. This chain links TRBV7-9 with TRBJ2-2, with 9 bases fitting TRBD1. Germline loops: CDR1 SEHNR, CDR2 FQNEAQ (reference sequence). V gave up 5 bases and J gave up 5 bases; unmatched junction bases: 12. The CDR3 loop spans 17 amino acids. For the CDR3, the DNA is TGTGCCAGCAGCCCCGGGCCGGGACAGGGCGATACCGGGGAGCTGTTTTTT. Its protein is CASSPGPGQGDTGELFF.

Only a few counts were recorded for this clonotype. This chain links TRBV7-9 with TRBJ2-3; no reliable D call. The germline V and J ends were trimmed by 2 bases and 0 bases, with 9 bases remaining between them. The CDR3 spans 15 residues. The germline CDR1 and CDR2 sequences are SEHNR and FQNEAQ (reference sequence). This chain's CDR3 is CASSLLESSTDTQYF. As DNA, the CDR3 is TGTGCCAGCAGCTTACTGGAGAGTAGCACAGATACGCAGTATTTT. Based on the CDR3 plus reference TRBV7-9 and TRBJ2-3, the full variable domain is DTGVSQNPRHKITKRGQNVTFRCDPISEHNRLYWYRQTLGQGPEFLTYFQNEAQLEKSRLLSDRFSAERPKGSFSTLEIQRTEQGDSAMYLCASSLLESSTDTQYFGPGTRLTVL.

This clonotype occurred a few times. This chain connects TRBV7-9 to TRBJ1-5, with 7 positions matching TRBD1. Per germline, CDR1 SEHNR and CDR2 FQNEAQ (reference sequence). This CDR3 has 15 amino acids. J gave up 6 bases and V 2 bases, and 7 bases lay outside the gene matches. The CDR3 DNA reads TGTGCCAGCAGCTTATCGGGACAGACCCTTCAGCCCCAGCATTTT. Translated, it gives CASSLSGQTLQPQHF.

In its sample, this clonotype was seen a few times. The gene calls are TRBV2 and TRBJ1-2; 8 nucleotides agree with TRBD1. This CDR3 is built from 14 residues. Losses at the gene ends were 4 bases for V and 4 bases for J; bases not matched to a gene: 5. CDR1 and CDR2 from the germline V gene are SNHLY and FYNNEI. CDR3 coding DNA: TGTGCCAGCAGTGTAGCCGGGACAGGCTATGGCTACACCTTC. Its protein product is CASSVAGTGYGYTF.

There are a few counts of this clonotype. This rearrangement joins TRBV12-3 or TRBV12-4 to TRBJ1-2; 11 nucleotides line up with TRBD1. This CDR3 is built from 15 residues. The ends lost 6 bases at V and 8 bases at J; junction bases unmatched: 11. The CDR3 bases are TGTGCCAGCAGCGGAAGGACAGGGGGCGAAGAAGGCTACACCTTC. This gives the protein CASSGRTGGEEGYTF.

CDR3 amino acids: CASSLPRRRSEQYV. The CDR3 coding sequence is TGTGCCAGCAGTTTGCCCCGTAGGCGATCCGAGCAGTACGTC. This chain joins TRBV28 and TRBJ2-7; no clear D gene. The CDR3 consists of 14 residues. V dropped 3 bases and J dropped 6 bases, with 15 bases sitting between them. Germline values: CDR1 MDHEN, CDR2 SYDVKM.

This clonotype was seen only a few times. The rearrangement uses TRBV5-6 and TRBJ2-1, with D tentatively TRBD2 (6 bases). Between the trimmed V and J ends, which lost 6 bases and 9 bases, there was a span of 16 bases. CDR3 size: 13 residues. The germline gives CDR1 SGHDT, CDR2 YYEEEE. The CDR3 coding sequence is TGTGCCAGCATCGAGGGCGGGGTCGGTGAGCAGTTCTTC. Protein: CASIEGGVGEQFF.

This clonotype occurred a few times. The chain carries TRBV6-1 and TRBJ1-5; D is undetermined. The length of the CDR3 is 12 residues. Germline CDR1 and CDR2: MNHNS and SASEGT. With 4 bases removed from V and 4 bases from J, the gap between germline ends came to 5 bases. CDR3 residues: CASSAQNQPQHF. CDR3 DNA sequence: TGTGCCAGCAGTGCACAGAATCAGCCCCAGCATTTT.

There are a few counts of this clonotype. An end of the junction does not agree with germline; a read error may underlie this. The rearrangement links TRBV29-1 to TRBJ1-1; D is possibly TRBD1 (6 bases). In germline, CDR1 is SQVTM, CDR2 ANQGSEA. The CDR3 has 12 residues. CDR3 sequence (DNA): TGCAGCGTTGTTGCAGGGGTCACTGAAGTTTTCTTT. Its protein product is CSVVAGVTEVFF.

This clonotype was picked up a small number of times. The chain has TRBV4-1 and TRBJ1-2; 8 bases fit TRBD1. The CDR3 is made up of 13 amino acids. Germline lookup yields CDR1 MGHRA and CDR2 YSYEKL. Trimming at V came to 10 bases and at J to 0 bases, leaving 4 bases not matched to a gene. CDR3 residues: CATSDRANYGYTF. The CDR3 coding sequence is TGCGCCACCTCGGACAGGGCTAACTATGGCTACACCTTC.